This T cell receptor (beta chain) was recorded in a study of T-cell reconstitution after alpha-beta-depleted transplantation in children. Unique molecular identifiers were incorporated when the TCRbeta library was constructed. TCRdb re-called the PCR reads with MiXCR, one entry per CDR3 protein. Of 200,000 to 250,000 distinct CDR3 sequences listed, 12% were seen once; the top ten hold around 2.8%. The junction had 7 bases not matched to a gene; V was cut back by 5 bases and J by 9 bases. The germline gives CDR1 PRHDT, CDR2 FYEKMQ (reference sequence). This CDR3 has 15 residues. The receptor was derived from a human donor who donated a stem cell graft to a child with acute lymphoblastic leukemia. The material sequenced was PBMCs from the stem cell graft donor, taken from the stem cell graft. The chain recombines TRBV13 with TRBJ1-6, with 10 bases lining up with TRBD1. The CDR3 DNA follows: TGTGCCAGCAGCCCTCGGACAGGGGGTAGTTCACCCCTCCACTTT. Encoded protein: CASSPRTGGSSPLHF.